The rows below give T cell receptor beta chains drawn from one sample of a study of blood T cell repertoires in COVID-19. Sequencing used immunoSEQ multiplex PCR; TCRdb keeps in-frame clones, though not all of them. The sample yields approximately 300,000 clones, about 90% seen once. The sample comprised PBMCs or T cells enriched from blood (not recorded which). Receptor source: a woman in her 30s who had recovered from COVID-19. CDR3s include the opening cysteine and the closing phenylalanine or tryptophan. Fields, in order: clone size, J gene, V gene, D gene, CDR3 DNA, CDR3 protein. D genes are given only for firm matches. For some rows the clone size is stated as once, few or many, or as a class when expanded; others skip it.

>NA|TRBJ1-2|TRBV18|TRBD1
TGTGCCAGCTCACCCGCAGGGGGTCGAAGCTATGGCTACACCTTC
CASSPAGGRSYGYTF
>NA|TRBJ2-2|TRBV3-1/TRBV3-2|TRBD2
TGTGCCAGCAGCCAAGAGAAATGGTCGACTAGCGGGGGGCAGGGGGAGCTGTTTTTT
CASSQEKWSTSGGQGELFF
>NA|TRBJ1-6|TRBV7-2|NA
TGTGCCAGCGGGCCACCGGGGACTCCCTATAATTCACCCCTCCACTTT
CASGPPGTPYNSPLHF
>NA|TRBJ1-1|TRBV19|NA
TGTGCCAGTAGTATCAGATCCCTTTTGAACACTGAAGCTTTCTTT
CASSIRSLLNTEAFF
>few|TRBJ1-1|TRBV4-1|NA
TGCGCCAGCAGCCAAGATCGAGGTCCGAACACTGAAGCTTTCTTT
CASSQDRGPNTEAFF
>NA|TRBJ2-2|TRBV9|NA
TGTGCCAGCGGGGCCCAGACTTTGACCGGGGAGCTGTTTTTT
CASGAQTLTGELFF
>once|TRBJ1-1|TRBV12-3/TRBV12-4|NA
TGTGCCAGCAGTTTTTTTATCTTGACTGAAGCTTTCTTT
CASSFFILTEAFF
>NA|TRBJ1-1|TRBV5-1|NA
TGCGCCAGCAGCTGGATGACAGGCACTGAAGCTTTCTTT
CASSWMTGTEAFF
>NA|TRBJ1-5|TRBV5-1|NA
TGCGCCAGCAGCTTGGGGTCAGGGGGCAATCAGCCCCAGCATTTT
CASSLGSGGNQPQHF
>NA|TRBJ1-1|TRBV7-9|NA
TGTGCCAGCAGCTTATCGGGGTCGAACACTGAAGCTTTCTTT
CASSLSGSNTEAFF
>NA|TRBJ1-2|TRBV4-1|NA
TGCGCCAGCAGCCAAGAGGGATCTGCTGCCAGGGCGCTTGGTGGCTACACCTTC
CASSQEGSAARALGGYTF
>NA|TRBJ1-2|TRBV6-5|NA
TGTGCCAGCAGTTACGGTCCGGGTAGCTATGGCTACACCTTC
CASSYGPGSYGYTF
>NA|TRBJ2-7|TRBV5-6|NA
TGTGCCAGCAGCTCTGACAGATACGAGCAGTACTTC
CASSSDRYEQYF
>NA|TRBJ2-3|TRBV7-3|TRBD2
TGTGCCAGCAGCCTCTCGGAGCGGGGAGATCCAGATACGCAGTATTTT
CASSLSERGDPDTQYF
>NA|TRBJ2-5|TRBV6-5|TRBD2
TGTGCCAGCAGAGGTACTAGCGGGGCACAAGAGACCCAGTACTTC
CASRGTSGAQETQYF
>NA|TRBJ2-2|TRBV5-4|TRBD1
TGTGCCAGCAGCGGGGCGGACAGGGGACCCGGGGAGCTGTTTTTT
CASSGADRGPGELFF
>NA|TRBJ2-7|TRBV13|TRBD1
TGTGCCAGCAGCTTGACAGGGACCGAGCAGTACTTC
CASSLTGTEQYF
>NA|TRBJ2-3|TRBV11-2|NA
TGTGCCAGCAGCGCTAGGGATACGCAGTATTTT
CASSARDTQYF
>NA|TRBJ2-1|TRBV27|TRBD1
TGTGCCAGCAGCCGGGACAGGGAGACCAATGAGCAGTTCTTC
CASSRDRETNEQFF
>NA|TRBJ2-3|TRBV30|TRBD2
TGTGCCTGGAGTGTACGGCGGGGGTTATCGCAGTATTTT
CAWSVRRGLSQYF
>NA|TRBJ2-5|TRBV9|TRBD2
TGTGCCAGCAGCGTAACGGGGGGGATACAAGAGACCCAGTACTTC
CASSVTGGIQETQYF
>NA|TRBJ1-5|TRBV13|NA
TGTGCCAGCGGGGGCCGCGGTCAGCCCCAGCATTTT
CASGGRGQPQHF
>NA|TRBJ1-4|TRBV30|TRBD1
TGTGCCTGGAGTGCCCTGGGACAGTACAATGAAAAACTGTTTTTT
CAWSALGQYNEKLFF
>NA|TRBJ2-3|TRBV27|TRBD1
TGTGCCAGCAGTCCCCGGGACAGGGGTACAGATACGCAGTATTTT
CASSPRDRGTDTQYF
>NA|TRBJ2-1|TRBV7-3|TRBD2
TGTGCCAGCAGCTTAGCGGGGGGAACCCTGGGTCGAGGTGAGCAGTTCTTC
CASSLAGGTLGRGEQFF
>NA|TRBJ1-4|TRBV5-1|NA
TGCGCCAGCAGCCGAGAGGGTAATGAAAAACTGTTTTTT
CASSREGNEKLFF
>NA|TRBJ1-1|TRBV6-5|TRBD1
TGTGCCAGCAGGTATACAGGGGGCGCGAACACTGAAGCTTTCTTT
CASRYTGGANTEAFF
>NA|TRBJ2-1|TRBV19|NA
TGTGCCAGTAGTACCTTGCTAGTTTACAATGAGCAGTTCTTC
CASSTLLVYNEQFF
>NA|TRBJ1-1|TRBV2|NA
TGTGCCAGCAGTGAAGAGGCCATTGGCGGCACTGAAGCTTTCTTT
CASSEEAIGGTEAFF
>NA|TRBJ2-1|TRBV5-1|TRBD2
TGCGCCAGCAGCTTGGTGGGTAGCGGGGGACCTGAGCAGTTCTTC
CASSLVGSGGPEQFF
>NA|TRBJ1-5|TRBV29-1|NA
TGCAGCGTCTCGGGGGGGCCTCAACAGCCCCAGCATTTT
CSVSGGPQQPQHF
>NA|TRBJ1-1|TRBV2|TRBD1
TGTGCCAGCAGTGTAGGGACAGGGATGGCTTTCTTT
CASSVGTGMAFF
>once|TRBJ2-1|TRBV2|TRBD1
TGTGCCAGCAGTGAACGGGACAGGGGTTTCGGTGAGCAGTTCTTC
CASSERDRGFGEQFF
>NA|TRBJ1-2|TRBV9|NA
TGTGCCAGCAGCGTAAACGGGAGACCCGTCTTC
CASSVNGRPVF
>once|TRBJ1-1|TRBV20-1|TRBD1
TGCAGTGCCCGGACAGGACCTGAAGCTTTCTTT
CSARTGPEAFF
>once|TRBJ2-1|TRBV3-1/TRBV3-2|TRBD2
TGTGCCAGCAGCCAAGATCCTGGGCGGGGGGCAAACAATGAGCAGTTCTTC
CASSQDPGRGANNEQFF
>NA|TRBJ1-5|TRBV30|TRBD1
TGTGCCTGGAGTACGCCGACAGGGGGCTCTGAGCCCCAGCATTTT
CAWSTPTGGSEPQHF
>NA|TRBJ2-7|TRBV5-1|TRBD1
TGCGCCAGCAGCTTAGGGACAGGGGCCTCCTACGAGCAGTACTTC
CASSLGTGASYEQYF
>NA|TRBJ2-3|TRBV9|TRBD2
TGTGCCAGCAGCGAGGAGGGACTATACACAGATACGCAGTATTTT
CASSEEGLYTDTQYF
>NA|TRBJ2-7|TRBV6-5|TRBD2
TGTGCCAGCAGGCGGGGGGGCCTCTACGAGCAGTACTTC
CASRRGGLYEQYF
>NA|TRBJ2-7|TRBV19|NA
TGTGCCAGTAGTATAGCTCGGCAGGGCTACGAGCAGTACTTC
CASSIARQGYEQYF
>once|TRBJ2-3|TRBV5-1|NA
TGCGCCAGCAGCTTGGACAGGGCCTTCCAGGGCACAGATACGCAGTATTTT
CASSLDRAFQGTDTQYF
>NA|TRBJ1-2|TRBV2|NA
TGTGCCAGCAGTGGAGGATGGAGCTATGGCTACACCTTC
CASSGGWSYGYTF
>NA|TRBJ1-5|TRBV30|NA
TGTGCCTGGAGTGCGGGGGAAGAACAGCCCCAGCATTTT
CAWSAGEEQPQHF
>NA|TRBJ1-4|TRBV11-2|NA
TGTGCCAGCAGCTTAGAAGGGTTGGGACTCGAAAAACTGTTTTTT
CASSLEGLGLEKLFF
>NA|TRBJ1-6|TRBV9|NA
TGTGCCAGCAGCGTACAGGGGTTAGGATCACCCCTCCACTTT
CASSVQGLGSPLHF
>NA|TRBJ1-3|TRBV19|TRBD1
TGTGCCAGTAGGGGACAGGGGGTTGGAAACACCATATATTTT
CASRGQGVGNTIYF
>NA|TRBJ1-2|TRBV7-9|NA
TGTGCCAGCAGCTCACGCGACTATGGCTACACCTTC
CASSSRDYGYTF
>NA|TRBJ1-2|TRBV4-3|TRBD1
TGCGCCAGCAGCCAGATGCCAACAGGGGACTATGGCTACACCTTC
CASSQMPTGDYGYTF
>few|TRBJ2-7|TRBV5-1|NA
TGCGCCAGCAGCGACCTAACCACAGGGAGCGAGCAGTACTTC
CASSDLTTGSEQYF
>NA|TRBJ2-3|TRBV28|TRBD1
TGTGCCAGCAGCCCCGGACAGGGACGGAATACGCAGTATTTT
CASSPGQGRNTQYF
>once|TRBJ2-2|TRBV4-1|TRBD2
TGCGCCAGCAGCCAAAGTCTTACTAGCGGGGGCCACACCGGGGAGCTGTTTTTT
CASSQSLTSGGHTGELFF
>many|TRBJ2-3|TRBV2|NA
TGTGCCAGCACCCTAGAAAACACAGATACGCAGTATTTT
CASTLENTDTQYF